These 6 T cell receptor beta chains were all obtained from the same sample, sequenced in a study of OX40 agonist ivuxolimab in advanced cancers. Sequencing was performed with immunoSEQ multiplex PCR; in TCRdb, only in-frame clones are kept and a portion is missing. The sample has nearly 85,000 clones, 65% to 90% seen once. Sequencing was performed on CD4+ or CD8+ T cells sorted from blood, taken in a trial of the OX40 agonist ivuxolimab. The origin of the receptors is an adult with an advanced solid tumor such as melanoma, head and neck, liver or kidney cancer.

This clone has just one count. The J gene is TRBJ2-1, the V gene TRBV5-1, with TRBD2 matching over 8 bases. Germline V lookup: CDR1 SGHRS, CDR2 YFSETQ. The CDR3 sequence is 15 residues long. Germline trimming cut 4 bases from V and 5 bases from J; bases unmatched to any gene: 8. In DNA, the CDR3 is TGCGCCAGCAGCAGTTTAAGCGGGGGCGACAATGAGCAGTTCTTC. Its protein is CASSSLSGGDNEQFF.

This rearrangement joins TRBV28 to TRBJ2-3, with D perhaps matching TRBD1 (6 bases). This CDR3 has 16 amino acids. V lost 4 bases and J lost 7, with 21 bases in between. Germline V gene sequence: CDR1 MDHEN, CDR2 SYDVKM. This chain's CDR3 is CASSSLLGAVGNTQYF. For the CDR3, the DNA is TGTGCCAGCAGTTCTCTTTTGGGGGCGGTCGGAAATACGCAGTATTTT.

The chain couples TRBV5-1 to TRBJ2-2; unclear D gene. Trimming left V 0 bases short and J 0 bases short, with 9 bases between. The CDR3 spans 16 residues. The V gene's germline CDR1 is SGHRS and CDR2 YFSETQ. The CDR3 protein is CASSLAGQTNTGELFF. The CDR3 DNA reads TGCGCCAGCAGCTTGGCGGGTCAGACGAACACCGGGGAGCTGTTTTTT. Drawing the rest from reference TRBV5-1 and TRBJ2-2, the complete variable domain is KAGVTQTPRYLIKTRGQQVTLSCSPISGHRSVSWYQQTPGQGLQFLFEYFSETQRNKGNFPGRFSGRQFSNSRSEMNVSTLELGDSALYLCASSLAGQTNTGELFFGEGSRLTVL.

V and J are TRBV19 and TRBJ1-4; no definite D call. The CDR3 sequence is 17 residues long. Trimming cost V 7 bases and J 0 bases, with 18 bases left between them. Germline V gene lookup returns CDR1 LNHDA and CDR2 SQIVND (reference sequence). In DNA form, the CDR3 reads TGTGCCAGTACTCACGGTGAGGGTCTGACAACTAATGAAAAACTGTTTTTT. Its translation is CASTHGEGLTTNEKLFF.

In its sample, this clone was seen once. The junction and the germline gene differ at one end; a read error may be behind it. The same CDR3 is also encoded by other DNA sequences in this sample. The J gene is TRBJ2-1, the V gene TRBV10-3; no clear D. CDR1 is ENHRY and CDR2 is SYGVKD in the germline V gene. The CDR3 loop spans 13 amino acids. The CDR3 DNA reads TGTGCTATCAGTTTCGACGTCGGCGCTGAGCAGTTCTTC. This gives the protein CAISFDVGAEQFF.

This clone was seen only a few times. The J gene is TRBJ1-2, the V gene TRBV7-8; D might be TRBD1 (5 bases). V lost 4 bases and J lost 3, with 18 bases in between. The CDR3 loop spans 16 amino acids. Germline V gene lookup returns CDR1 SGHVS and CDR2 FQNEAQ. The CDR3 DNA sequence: TGTGCCAGCAGCTCGGGGTCGCAAAGGGGACACTATGGCTACACCTTC. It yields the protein CASSSGSQRGHYGYTF.